These 9 T cell receptor beta chains came from one sample sequenced in a study of T cell changes during pregnancy in multiple sclerosis (dated by TCRdb to the late 2010s). The library was obtained by the immunoSEQ multiplex PCR assay. This is the immuneACCESS table as TCRdb keeps it, with only in-frame sequences that have V and J called. A part of the clones is gone; compared with another copy, unresolved V genes explain less than half, and the rest is unexplained. Present in this sample are tens of thousands of clones, around 94% of which were seen just once. The top ten constitute around 5% of the sample. The sample in question was CD8+ T cells from peripheral blood mononuclear cells, obtained before pregnancy. The receptor source for this set is a female donor with multiple sclerosis, enrolled in a pregnancy study.

The chain combines TRBV2 with TRBJ2-5; a possible D gene is TRBD2 (5 bases). This CDR3 has 10 amino acids. Trimming pared 8 bases from V and 5 bases from J, leaving 6 bases between. The germline V gene has CDR1 SNHLY and CDR2 FYNNEI. The CDR3 is CASRGETQYF. The CDR3, as DNA: TGTGCCAGCCGAGGGGAGACCCAGTACTTC.

The chain carries TRBV5-4 and TRBJ2-7; the D gene is possibly TRBD2 (6 bases). This CDR3 is built from 14 residues. V was clipped by 10 bases and J by 0 bases, with 17 bases between them. Germline-derived CDR1 and CDR2 are SGHNT and YYREEE (reference sequence). CDR3 coding DNA: TGTGCCGTAGGCTTCGTGGGGGGCTCCTACGAGCAGTACTTC. Encoded protein: CAVGFVGGSYEQYF.

V gene TRBV27 combines with J gene TRBJ2-7; perhaps TRBD2 as D (6 bases). Germline lookup yields CDR1 MNHEY and CDR2 SMNVEV (reference sequence). The CDR3 loop spans 14 amino acids. The ends were cut back, 5 bases at V and 2 bases at J, with 13 bases in the middle. CDR3 bases: TGTGCCAGCAGTCCCTTGACTAGTACCTACGAGCAGTACTTC. As protein: CASSPLTSTYEQYF.

The table lists this clone with a count of one. The gene calls are TRBV29-1 and TRBJ2-5; 7 positions agree with TRBD1. Gene TRBJ2-7 matches the end of the DNA better, so the J call may be wrong. This CDR3 region has 15 residues. Germline CDR1 reads SQVTM; CDR2 reads ANQGSEA. CDR3 residues: CSVVFRDRRSYEQYF. DNA for the CDR3: TGCAGCGTCGTATTCCGGGACAGACGCTCCTACGAGCAGTACTTC.

The chain links TRBV9 to TRBJ2-2; 10 nucleotides line up with TRBD1. CDR3 length equals 16 residues. J lost 0 bases, V lost 5 bases, and 4 bases had no gene match. CDR1 and CDR2 from the germline V gene are SGDLS and YYNGEE. The CDR3, as DNA: TGTGCCAGCAGTAGACAGGGGGCGGCGAACACCGGGGAGCTGTTTTTT. Its translation: CASSRQGAANTGELFF.

V gene TRBV2 combines with J gene TRBJ1-4; 8 bases map to TRBD1. The germline CDR1 and CDR2 sequences are SNHLY and FYNNEI. The CDR3 contains 14 residues. V was clipped by 8 bases and J by 5 bases; unmatched bases: 7. CDR3 DNA sequence: TGTGCCAGCCGTAAGACAGGGGCAAATGAAAAACTGTTTTTT. This codes for CASRKTGANEKLFF.

The rearrangement links TRBV5-6 to TRBJ2-1, with 7 bases identical to TRBD1. V trimming: 4 bases; J trimming: 4 bases; junction bases outside the gene matches: 5. There are 14 residues in the CDR3. From germline, CDR1 is SGHDT and CDR2 YYEEEE. The CDR3 bases are TGTGCCAGCAGCCAGGGGGACCTTTACAATGAGCAGTTCTTC. It specifies CASSQGDLYNEQFF.

The rearrangement joins TRBV11-2 to TRBJ2-4, with D possibly matching TRBD2 (6 bases). The CDR3 is made up of 15 amino acids. Trimming removed 1 base from V and 5 bases from J, with 12 bases in between. Germline loops: CDR1 SGHAT, CDR2 FQNNGV. CDR3: CASSLGPSAENIQYF. CDR3 nucleotides: TGTGCCAGCAGCTTAGGTCCTAGCGCAGAAAACATTCAGTACTTC. Supplemented by reference TRBV11-2 and TRBJ2-4, the full variable domain reads EAGVAQSPRYKIIEKRQSVAFWCNPISGHATLYWYQQILGQGPKLLIQFQNNGVVDDSQLPKDRFSAERLKGVDSTLKIQPAKLEDSAVYLCASSLGPSAENIQYFGAGTRLSVL.

The chain has TRBV10-1 and TRBJ2-7, with TRBD1 matching 8 bases. This CDR3 spans 14 amino acids. The V segment lost 3 bases and the J segment 2 bases; nucleotides outside the gene matches: 3. Germline lookup yields CDR1 WNHNN and CDR2 SYGVQD (reference sequence). The CDR3 DNA is TGCGCCAGCAGTGACAGGGGGCTCACCTACGAGCAGTACTTC. Translation: CASSDRGLTYEQYF.